This T cell receptor beta chain was sequenced during a study of control samples from healthy donors and cancer patients. As for this clone: Other DNA sequences in the sample encode the same CDR3.

The CDR3 sequence is 10 residues long. V lost 10 bases to trimming and J lost 9 bases, with 10 bases between them. From germline, CDR1 is SNHLY and CDR2 FYNNEI. The protocol was immunoSEQ multiplex PCR, while the TCRdb copy is restricted to in-frame clones and leaves out a portion. The repertoire holds 150,000 or so clones, approximately 93% seen once, with more than 4.5% in the top ten. This clonotype was obtained from a young man in good health. V and J are TRBV2 and TRBJ2-1; D remains unclear. The material sequenced was blood. CDR3 nucleotide sequence: TGTGCCACCGTGACGGGTGAGCAGTTCTTC. Translating it yields CATVTGEQFF.